The clone carrying this T cell receptor (beta chain) was seen at least ten times. The antigen is unknown. The sample originates from a study of blood T cells in healthy people across ages. The CDR3 is 12 residues long. V was clipped by 2 bases and J by 0 bases, with 2 bases between them. Germline CDR1 MNHEY, CDR2 SVGEGT. Combining a sample-barcoded 5' primer with a J-beta primer mix, a second PCR ran for 7 to 11 cycles. Every molecule of cDNA carried a tag from a template-switch adaptor with 12 random nucleotides. TCRdb reprocessed the 5' RACE reads with MiXCR, giving one entry per CDR3 protein. The sample lists about 1.4 million distinct CDR3 sequences, around 55% occurring once. Study conclusions and caveats: More naive CD4+ cells and higher diversity were found in long-lived than in aged donors.

The chain recombines TRBV6-2 or TRBV6-3 with TRBJ2-7; no definite D call. The sequenced material came from blood. This sequence was found in a man between 18 and 35 years old in good health. CDR3 amino acids: CASSYVSYEQYF. The CDR3, as DNA: TGTGCCAGCAGTTACGTCTCCTACGAGCAGTACTTC.